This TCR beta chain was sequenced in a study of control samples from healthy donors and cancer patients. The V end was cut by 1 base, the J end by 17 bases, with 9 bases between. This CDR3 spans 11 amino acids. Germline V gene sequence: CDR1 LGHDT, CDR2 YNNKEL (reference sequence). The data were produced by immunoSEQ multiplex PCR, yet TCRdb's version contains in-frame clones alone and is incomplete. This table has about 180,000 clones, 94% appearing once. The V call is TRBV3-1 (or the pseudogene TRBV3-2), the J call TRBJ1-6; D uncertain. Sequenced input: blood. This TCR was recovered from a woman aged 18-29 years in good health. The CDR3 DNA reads TGTGCCAGCAGCCAAGGATGGAGTTTCCACTTT. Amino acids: CASSQGWSFHF.